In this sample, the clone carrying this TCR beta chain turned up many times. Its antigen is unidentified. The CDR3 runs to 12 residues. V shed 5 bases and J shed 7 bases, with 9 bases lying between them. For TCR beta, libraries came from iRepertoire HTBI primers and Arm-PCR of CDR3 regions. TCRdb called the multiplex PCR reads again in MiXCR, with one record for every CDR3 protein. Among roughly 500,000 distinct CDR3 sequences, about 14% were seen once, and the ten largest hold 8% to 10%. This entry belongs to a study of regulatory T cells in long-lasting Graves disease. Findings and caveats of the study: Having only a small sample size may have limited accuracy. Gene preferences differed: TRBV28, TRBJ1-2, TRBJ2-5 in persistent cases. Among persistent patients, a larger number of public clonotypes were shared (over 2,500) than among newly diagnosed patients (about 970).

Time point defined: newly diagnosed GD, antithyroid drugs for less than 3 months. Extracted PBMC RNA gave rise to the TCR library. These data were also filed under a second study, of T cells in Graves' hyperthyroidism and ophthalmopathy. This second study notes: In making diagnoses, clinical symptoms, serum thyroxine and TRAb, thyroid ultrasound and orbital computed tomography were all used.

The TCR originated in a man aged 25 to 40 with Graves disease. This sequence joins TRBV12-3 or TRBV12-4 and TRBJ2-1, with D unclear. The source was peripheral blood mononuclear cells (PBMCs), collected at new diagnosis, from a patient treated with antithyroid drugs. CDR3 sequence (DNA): TGTGCCAGCAGTACCGGCTGGAATGAGCAGTTCTTC. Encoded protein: CASSTGWNEQFF.